The present T cell receptor (beta chain) was sequenced within a study of blood T cell repertoires in COVID-19. Study-level background: PBMCs, B-cell-depleted T cells, or T cells provided the cDNA or gDNA that made up the material.

There are 14 residues in the CDR3. Germline V lookup: CDR1 MNHEY, CDR2 SMNVEV (reference sequence). The J segment lost 3 bases and the V segment lost 3 bases, leaving 3 bases of the junction unmatched. Authors' analysis steps: Scientists estimated how many nucleated cells there were by amplifying reference gene primers. Sequenced by immunoSEQ multiplex PCR; TCRdb stores in-frame clones only, minus some. V and J calls and clone size are as listed in that table; D and trimming were resolved from the DNA. The sample has around 320,000 clones; roughly 87% are singletons. The chain recombines TRBV27 with TRBJ2-7, with 9 bases lining up with TRBD1. The sequenced sample was peripheral blood. The sequence was collected from a young man with active or convalescent COVID-19. Written as DNA, the CDR3 is TGTGCCAGCAGTTTTGCGACAGGGGGCTACGAGCAGTACTTC. Amino acids: CASSFATGGYEQYF.